The sequence of this T cell receptor beta chain was determined in a study of blood T cells in healthy people across ages. Germline-derived CDR1 and CDR2 are SGHTA and FQGNSA. The CDR3 is made up of 14 amino acids. Trimming removed 5 bases from V and 2 bases from J; junction bases left unmatched: 3. Study results and caveats: Roughly linear declines in TCR beta diversity per million T cells occurred with age.

Sample-barcoded 5' priming and a J-beta primer mix drove a second PCR of roughly 7 to 11 cycles. In TCRdb, the 5' RACE reads were re-called with MiXCR into one record per CDR3 protein. The sample includes 1.8 million or so distinct CDR3 sequences, around 40% of them seen just once. In its sample, this clonotype was seen a few times. Its antigen is unidentified. V is TRBV7-2 and J is TRBJ1-3; TRBD1 matches at 7 bases. What was sequenced was blood. The sequence was collected from a human donor in good health. The CDR3 DNA follows: TGTGCCAGCAGCCCCGACAGGGCTGGAAACACCATATATTTT. Its protein product is CASSPDRAGNTIYF.